The 9 T cell receptor beta chains below all came from one sample that was sequenced in a study of blood T cell repertoires in COVID-19. TCRdb's copy holds only in-frame clones and misses some; the assay was immunoSEQ multiplex PCR. The sample gives 80,000 to 95,000 clones, 70% to 90% of which show up once; about 7% is in the top ten. The sequenced sample was peripheral blood. The receptors here all came from a man in his 70s with acute or convalescent COVID-19.

V and J are TRBV9 and TRBJ2-1; D possibly corresponds to TRBD1 (5 bases). The V end lost 0 bases, the J end lost 4 bases, and 11 bases lay between the germline ends. The length of the CDR3 is 15 residues. Germline-derived CDR1 and CDR2 are SGDLS and YYNGEE. The CDR3 DNA reads as TGTGCCAGCAGCGTAGCTGCACAGGAGTACAATGAGCAGTTCTTC. Amino acid sequence: CASSVAAQEYNEQFF.

V gene TRBV15 combines with J gene TRBJ1-6; weak D call: TRBD1 (5 bases). Trimming removed 0 bases at V and 1 base at J, with 10 bases between. Germline-derived CDR1 and CDR2 are LNHNV and YYDKDF (reference sequence). CDR3 length: 17 amino acids. For the CDR3, the DNA is TGTGCCACCAGCAGAGATCCGCGGGGGTCCTATAATTCACCCCTCCACTTT. This codes for CATSRDPRGSYNSPLHF.

This sequence joins TRBV28 and TRBJ2-2; 11 bases match TRBD2. The V segment lost 3 bases and the J segment 4 bases; nucleotides outside the gene matches: 1. CDR3 size: 15 residues. Germline values: CDR1 MDHEN, CDR2 SYDVKM. The CDR3 loop is CASSFSGRATGELFF. For the CDR3, the DNA is TGTGCCAGCAGTTTTAGCGGGAGGGCCACCGGGGAGCTGTTTTTT.

The chain combines TRBV5-1 with TRBJ1-1; no clear D gene. V was clipped by 2 bases and J by 5 bases, with 13 bases between them. CDR1 is SGHRS, CDR2 YFSETQ, per germline. The CDR3 length is 14 residues. CDR3 sequence reads: CASSFEGLVTEAFF. For the CDR3, the DNA is TGCGCCAGCAGCTTCGAGGGCTTGGTAACTGAAGCTTTCTTT.

The rearrangement joins TRBV10-3 to TRBJ1-5; TRBD1 agrees at 10 bases. Germline V gives CDR1 ENHRY, CDR2 SYGVKD. CDR3 length: 14 residues. The J segment lost 5 bases and the V segment lost 4 bases, leaving 2 bases of the junction unmatched. In nucleotides, the CDR3 is TGTGCCATCAGTGTCGACAGGGGGCATCAGCCCCAGCATTTT. As protein: CAISVDRGHQPQHF.

The chain is built from TRBV7-8 and TRBJ1-4; no reliable D call. The V and J ends lost 8 bases and 4 bases respectively, with 8 bases between them. The CDR3 has 12 amino acids. Germline assignment: CDR1 SGHVS and CDR2 FQNEAQ. The CDR3 DNA sequence: TGTGCCAGCGGGCAGGATAATGAAAAACTGTTTTTT. This encodes CASGQDNEKLFF.

The rearrangement joins TRBV4-3 to TRBJ1-6; 8 bases agree with TRBD1. CDR3 length: 15 amino acids. The trim removed 3 bases at V and 7 bases at J, leaving 5 bases unmatched. CDR1 is LGHNA, CDR2 YSLEER, per germline. The CDR3 sequence is CASSQEQGENSPLHF. CDR3 DNA sequence: TGCGCCAGCAGCCAGGAACAGGGGGAAAATTCACCCCTCCACTTT.

This clone showed up just once. This chain connects TRBV25-1 to TRBJ2-7; the match to TRBD2 covers 7 bases. The J segment lost 4 bases and the V segment lost 6 bases, leaving 0 bases of the junction unmatched. The CDR3 totals 11 residues. Germline CDR1 MGHDK, CDR2 SYGVNS. CDR3 nucleotides: TGTGCCAGCAGCGGGGGGTACGAGCAGTACTTC. Translating gives CASSGGYEQYF.

The rearrangement links TRBV7-2 to TRBJ1-5, with a tentative D call TRBD1 (6 bases). Trimming cost V 6 bases and J 4 bases, with 13 bases left between them. CDR1 is SGHTA and CDR2 is FQGNSA in the germline V gene. The CDR3 runs 14 residues. The CDR3 DNA sequence: TGTGCCAGCAGAAAAGGGGGGGAGAATCAGCCCCAGCATTTT. Encoded protein: CASRKGGENQPQHF.